The 9 T cell receptor beta chains below come from one sample, sequenced in a study of OX40 agonist ivuxolimab in advanced cancers. Library preparation employed the immunoSEQ multiplex PCR assay. Not all clones reach the TCRdb copy of this immuneACCESS table, which keeps in-frame sequences only. Checked studies attribute under half of the gap to unresolved V genes and leave the rest unexplained. Here the sample has about 30,000 clones; 82% occur a single time. Of the sample, roughly a fifth falls within the top ten clones. The material was CD4+ or CD8+ T cells sorted from blood, obtained in a trial of the OX40 agonist ivuxolimab. These receptors were taken from an adult with an advanced solid tumor such as melanoma, head and neck, liver or kidney cancer.

This clone was seen only a few times. J is TRBJ2-3 and V is TRBV13; D remains ambiguous. With 7 bases removed from V and 2 bases from J, the gap between germline ends came to 10 bases. The CDR3 has 13 residues. CDR1 PRHDT and CDR2 FYEKMQ come from the germline V gene (reference sequence). For the CDR3, the DNA is TGTGCCAGCACTCCCACTACCACAGATACGCAGTATTTT. As protein: CASTPTTTDTQYF.

This rearrangement joins TRBV18 to TRBJ1-2; tentative D call: TRBD1 (6 bases). Trimming left V 3 bases short and J 8 bases short, with 16 bases between. This CDR3 contains 14 residues. Germline V CDR1 and CDR2: KGHSH, LQKENI. The CDR3: CASSPPGTRIGYTF. In nucleotides, the CDR3 is TGTGCCAGCTCACCTCCCGGGACAAGGATAGGCTACACCTTC.

The chain has TRBV28 and TRBJ1-2, with D possibly TRBD1 on 5 matching bases. There are 15 residues in the CDR3. Trimming removed 2 bases at V and 10 bases at J, with 20 bases between. In germline, CDR1 is MDHEN, CDR2 SYDVKM. CDR3 in DNA: TGTGCCAGCAGTTTAACAGGCCTTTCCAATTACCCCTACACCTTC. Its translation: CASSLTGLSNYPYTF.

The chain uses TRBV11-2 and TRBJ2-5, with TRBD2 identical over 9 bases. CDR3 length: 15 residues. Germline V CDR1 and CDR2: SGHAT, FQNNGV. Trimming took 5 bases from V and 4 from J; bases not matched to a gene: 8. CDR3 region: CASSPGVRGGETQYF. The CDR3 DNA reads TGTGCCAGCAGCCCAGGGGTGCGGGGGGGAGAGACCCAGTACTTC.

The J gene is TRBJ2-1, the V gene TRBV5-6, with TRBD2 identical over 13 bases. V shed 0 bases, J shed 7 bases, and the junction held 1 base outside the gene matches. Germline values: CDR1 SGHDT, CDR2 YYEEEE. The CDR3 is 15 amino acids. CDR3 bases: TGTGCCAGCAGCTTGGGGACTAGCGGGAGTAATGAGCAGTTCTTC. It specifies CASSLGTSGSNEQFF.

CDR3 sequence reads: CAAAGDFNEQFF. The CDR3 nucleotides read TGTGCTGCTGCGGGAGATTTCAATGAGCAGTTCTTC. This chain connects TRBV19 to TRBJ2-1, with 7 bases fitting TRBD2. There are 12 residues in the CDR3. Germline V gene lookup returns CDR1 LNHDA and CDR2 SQIVND (reference sequence).

The chain employs TRBV5-1 and TRBJ2-1; TRBD1 or TRBD2 may be the D gene (5 bases each). V was pared by 0 bases and J by 5 bases, with 15 bases between. The CDR3 contains 16 residues. Germline values: CDR1 SGHRS, CDR2 YFSETQ. CDR3 coding DNA: TGCGCCAGCAGCTTGGCACGAGGGGCTTCGGACAATGAGCAGTTCTTC. Translating gives CASSLARGASDNEQFF.

The CDR3 here is CASSLEPEAFF. DNA for the CDR3: TGTGCCAGCAGCTTAGAGCCTGAAGCTTTCTTT. J is TRBJ1-1 and V is TRBV7-2, with D unresolved. Trimming took off 1 base at V and 6 bases at J, with 3 bases between the two ends. Per the germline V gene, CDR1 is SGHTA and CDR2 is FQGNSA. The CDR3 is made up of 11 amino acids. The variable domain in full, with the rest retrieved from reference TRBV7-2 and TRBJ1-1, is GAGVSQSPSNKVTEKGKDVELRCDPISGHTALYWYRQSLGQGLEFLIYFQGNSAPDKSGLPSDRFSAERTGGSVSTLTIQRTQQEDSAVYLCASSLEPEAFFGQGTRLTVV.

The chain uses TRBV28 and TRBJ1-1; D perhaps matches TRBD1 (6 bases). This CDR3 has 14 residues. The V gene lost 2 bases and the J gene lost 4 bases, with 11 bases spanning the gap. Per germline, CDR1 MDHEN and CDR2 SYDVKM. The CDR3 nucleotides read TGTGCCAGCAGTTTAGAGGGGGAGGGCACTGAAGCTTTCTTT. Its translation is CASSLEGEGTEAFF.